The subject of this entry is one T cell receptor beta chain. Profiled with immunoSEQ multiplex PCR; TCRdb holds only in-frame clones, not every one. This table has 100,000 to 130,000 clones, 70% to 85% appearing once. The sample belongs to a study of control samples from healthy donors and cancer patients. V shed 3 bases, J shed 8 bases, and the junction held 5 bases outside the gene matches. Germline assignment: CDR1 LGHNT and CDR2 FRNRAP. The CDR3 runs to 14 residues. Sample: blood. The chain employs TRBV12-5 and TRBJ2-1; 9 bases are a match to TRBD1. This receptor was taken from a man younger than 35 in good health. CDR3 DNA sequence: TGTGCTAGTGGTTTTCGGGACAGGGTGGATGAGCAGTTCTTC. This encodes CASGFRDRVDEQFF. Full variable domain (remainder filled in from reference TRBV12-5 and TRBJ2-1): DARVTQTPRHKVTEMGQEVTMRCQPILGHNTVFWYRQTMMQGLELLAYFRNRAPLDDSGMPKDRFSAEMPDATLATLKIQPSEPRDSAVYFCASGFRDRVDEQFFGPGTRLTVL.